A selection of T cell receptor beta chains follows, all from one sample in a study of blood T cell repertoires in COVID-19. Assay: immunoSEQ multiplex PCR; the TCRdb copy retains only in-frame clones and omits some. The sample has 99,000 or so clones, approximately 80% seen once. What was sequenced was peripheral blood. All receptors derive from a woman of 80 years or more with active or convalescent COVID-19. The CDR3 runs from the conserved cysteine through the conserved F or W. Each record gives: clone size, D gene, J gene, V gene, CDR3 protein, CDR3 DNA. A D gene is named only where the DNA matches it firmly. The size of a clone is reported for some rows only, either as once, few or many, or as a class for expanded clones.

clone_size: once
d_call: TRBD1
j_call: TRBJ2-7
v_call: TRBV3-1/TRBV3-2
cdr3_aa: CASSQLGQYAYEQYF
cdr3_nt: TGTGCCAGCAGCCAATTGGGACAGTACGCCTACGAGCAGTACTTC

clone_size: once
d_call: NA
j_call: TRBJ1-5
v_call: TRBV6-5
cdr3_aa: CASTGGTGSNQPQHF
cdr3_nt: TGTGCCAGCACCGGAGGTACGGGTAGCAATCAGCCCCAGCATTTT

clone_size: NA
d_call: NA
j_call: TRBJ2-3
v_call: TRBV5-1
cdr3_aa: CASAKLEGVTDTQYF
cdr3_nt: TGCGCCAGCGCTAAACTTGAAGGGGTCACAGATACGCAGTATTTT

clone_size: NA
d_call: NA
j_call: TRBJ1-5
v_call: TRBV27
cdr3_aa: CASGPGLQPQHF
cdr3_nt: TGTGCCAGCGGACCTGGACTCCAGCCCCAGCATTTT

clone_size: NA
d_call: NA
j_call: TRBJ1-5
v_call: TRBV12-5
cdr3_aa: CASGLFARFNQPQHF
cdr3_nt: TGTGCTAGTGGTTTGTTTGCGAGATTCAATCAGCCCCAGCATTTT

clone_size: NA
d_call: NA
j_call: TRBJ2-1
v_call: TRBV9
cdr3_aa: CASSVGTEYNEQFF
cdr3_nt: TGTGCCAGCAGCGTAGGGACTGAATACAATGAGCAGTTCTTC

clone_size: NA
d_call: TRBD1
j_call: TRBJ1-5
v_call: TRBV24-1
cdr3_aa: CATSGDRSQPQHF
cdr3_nt: TGTGCCACCAGTGGGGACAGGAGCCAGCCCCAGCATTTT

clone_size: NA
d_call: NA
j_call: TRBJ2-4
v_call: TRBV6-2/TRBV6-3
cdr3_aa: CASSALPGRDRNIQYF
cdr3_nt: TGTGCCAGCAGTGCCCTGCCGGGGCGGGACAGAAACATTCAGTACTTC

clone_size: NA
d_call: TRBD2
j_call: TRBJ2-1
v_call: TRBV28
cdr3_aa: CASSRGLAGGPKSYNEQFF
cdr3_nt: TGTGCCAGCAGTAGGGGACTAGCGGGGGGGCCGAAGTCCTACAATGAGCAGTTCTTC

clone_size: NA
d_call: TRBD1
j_call: TRBJ1-1
v_call: TRBV7-2
cdr3_aa: CASSSRTGSSQAFF
cdr3_nt: TGTGCCAGCAGCTCCAGGACAGGGTCTTCGCAAGCTTTCTTT

clone_size: NA
d_call: TRBD2
j_call: TRBJ2-2
v_call: TRBV10-3
cdr3_aa: CAISETSGNTGELFF
cdr3_nt: TGTGCCATCAGTGAGACTAGCGGGAACACCGGGGAGCTGTTTTTT

clone_size: NA
d_call: NA
j_call: TRBJ1-6
v_call: TRBV9
cdr3_aa: CASSAQGSDSPLHF
cdr3_nt: TGTGCCAGCAGCGCCCAGGGTAGTGATTCACCCCTCCACTTT

clone_size: NA
d_call: NA
j_call: TRBJ2-7
v_call: TRBV12-3/TRBV12-4
cdr3_aa: CASSLRVIEQYF
cdr3_nt: TGTGCCAGCAGTCTACGGGTTATCGAGCAGTACTTC

clone_size: NA
d_call: NA
j_call: TRBJ1-3
v_call: TRBV5-1
cdr3_aa: CASSLLGADSGNTIYF
cdr3_nt: TGCGCCAGCAGCTTGTTGGGGGCCGACTCTGGAAACACCATATATTTT

clone_size: few
d_call: NA
j_call: TRBJ1-5
v_call: TRBV9
cdr3_aa: CASSLKSGQPQHF
cdr3_nt: TGTGCCAGCAGCCTAAAGAGTGGTCAGCCCCAGCATTTT

clone_size: NA
d_call: NA
j_call: TRBJ1-5
v_call: TRBV29-1
cdr3_aa: CSVRHSSNQPQHF
cdr3_nt: TGCAGCGTTCGACATTCTAGCAATCAGCCCCAGCATTTT

clone_size: NA
d_call: NA
j_call: TRBJ2-1
v_call: TRBV2
cdr3_aa: CASSEGANSYNEQFF
cdr3_nt: TGTGCCAGCAGTGAAGGAGCGAACTCCTACAATGAGCAGTTCTTC

clone_size: NA
d_call: NA
j_call: TRBJ2-2
v_call: TRBV10-3
cdr3_aa: CAISDRRDTGELFF
cdr3_nt: TGTGCCATCAGTGATCGGAGGGACACCGGGGAGCTGTTTTTT

clone_size: NA
d_call: TRBD2
j_call: TRBJ2-7
v_call: TRBV6-2/TRBV6-3
cdr3_aa: CASSPGGTGAYEQYF
cdr3_nt: TGTGCCAGCAGTCCGGGGGGGACGGGAGCATACGAGCAGTACTTC

clone_size: NA
d_call: TRBD1
j_call: TRBJ2-3
v_call: TRBV30
cdr3_aa: CAWSAKTGGRTDTQYF
cdr3_nt: TGTGCCTGGAGTGCGAAGACAGGGGGGAGAACAGATACGCAGTATTTT

clone_size: NA
d_call: TRBD1
j_call: TRBJ2-1
v_call: TRBV5-1
cdr3_aa: CASSLGTGYNEQFF
cdr3_nt: TGCGCCAGCAGCTTGGGGACAGGGTACAATGAGCAGTTCTTC

clone_size: NA
d_call: NA
j_call: TRBJ2-1
v_call: TRBV28
cdr3_aa: CASSFLYNEQFF
cdr3_nt: TGTGCCAGCAGTTTTCTCTACAATGAGCAGTTCTTC

clone_size: NA
d_call: NA
j_call: TRBJ1-2
v_call: TRBV19
cdr3_aa: CASSHQSGGDGYTF
cdr3_nt: TGTGCCAGTAGTCATCAGTCGGGGGGCGACGGCTACACCTTC

clone_size: NA
d_call: NA
j_call: TRBJ2-1
v_call: TRBV4-2
cdr3_aa: CASSQEQRNEQFF
cdr3_nt: TGTGCCAGCAGCCAAGAGCAGCGCAATGAGCAGTTCTTC

clone_size: NA
d_call: TRBD2
j_call: TRBJ2-2
v_call: TRBV19
cdr3_aa: CASRRASGSFIGELFF
cdr3_nt: TGTGCCAGTAGGAGGGCAAGCGGGAGTTTTATCGGGGAGCTGTTTTTT

clone_size: NA
d_call: NA
j_call: TRBJ2-5
v_call: TRBV5-1
cdr3_aa: CASSETTGNGETQYF
cdr3_nt: TGCGCCAGCAGCGAAACCACAGGGAACGGGGAGACCCAGTACTTC

clone_size: NA
d_call: TRBD1
j_call: TRBJ1-2
v_call: TRBV6-1
cdr3_aa: CASSEAPATGALLGYTF
cdr3_nt: TGTGCCAGCAGTGAAGCGCCCGCGACAGGGGCTCTACTAGGCTACACCTTC

clone_size: NA
d_call: NA
j_call: TRBJ2-7
v_call: TRBV5-6
cdr3_aa: CASSFVGSGEQYF
cdr3_nt: TGTGCCAGCAGCTTTGTGGGTTCGGGCGAGCAGTACTTC

clone_size: NA
d_call: NA
j_call: TRBJ2-6
v_call: TRBV13
cdr3_aa: CASSKSRGPGANVLTF
cdr3_nt: TGTGCCAGCAGCAAGTCCAGGGGACCTGGGGCCAACGTCCTGACTTTC

clone_size: NA
d_call: NA
j_call: TRBJ1-6
v_call: TRBV4-1
cdr3_aa: CASSQVPSGQSSSPLHF
cdr3_nt: TGCGCCAGCAGCCAAGTTCCCTCGGGACAAAGCTCTTCACCCCTCCACTTT

clone_size: NA
d_call: TRBD1
j_call: TRBJ2-1
v_call: TRBV19
cdr3_aa: CASSLEGTGSVNEQFF
cdr3_nt: TGTGCCAGTAGCCTGGAAGGGACAGGGTCTGTCAATGAGCAGTTCTTC

clone_size: NA
d_call: TRBD1
j_call: TRBJ1-3
v_call: TRBV6-1
cdr3_aa: CASSYRGRNTIYF
cdr3_nt: TGTGCCAGCAGCTACAGGGGACGTAACACCATATATTTT

clone_size: NA
d_call: NA
j_call: TRBJ1-1
v_call: TRBV28
cdr3_aa: CASKQPRGVGNTEAFF
cdr3_nt: TGTGCCAGCAAACAACCCAGGGGCGTGGGAAACACTGAAGCTTTCTTT

clone_size: few
d_call: TRBD2
j_call: TRBJ2-2
v_call: TRBV19
cdr3_aa: CASFAGVWTGELFF
cdr3_nt: TGTGCCAGTTTCGCGGGAGTATGGACCGGGGAGCTGTTTTTT

clone_size: NA
d_call: TRBD1
j_call: TRBJ2-1
v_call: TRBV6-5
cdr3_aa: CASSSGTGYNEQFF
cdr3_nt: TGTGCCAGCAGTTCAGGGACAGGCTACAATGAGCAGTTCTTC

clone_size: NA
d_call: TRBD1
j_call: TRBJ2-1
v_call: TRBV18
cdr3_aa: CASSPYRDRQNNEQFF
cdr3_nt: TGTGCCAGCTCACCGTACCGGGACAGACAAAACAATGAGCAGTTCTTC

clone_size: NA
d_call: TRBD1
j_call: TRBJ2-2
v_call: TRBV18
cdr3_aa: CASSPPGQVTGELFF
cdr3_nt: TGTGCCAGCTCACCACCGGGACAGGTCACCGGGGAGCTGTTTTTT

clone_size: NA
d_call: TRBD2
j_call: TRBJ2-1
v_call: TRBV10-3
cdr3_aa: CAISESGTSGKVEQFF
cdr3_nt: TGTGCCATCAGTGAGTCCGGGACTAGCGGGAAGGTTGAGCAGTTCTTC

clone_size: NA
d_call: NA
j_call: TRBJ2-4
v_call: TRBV7-2
cdr3_aa: CASSPSFVGQVQYF
cdr3_nt: TGTGCCAGCAGCCCCTCATTCGTCGGTCAGGTTCAGTACTTC

clone_size: few
d_call: NA
j_call: TRBJ1-1
v_call: TRBV3-1/TRBV3-2
cdr3_aa: CASSQAGSYQGNTEAFF
cdr3_nt: TGTGCCAGCAGCCAGGCCGGAAGTTATCAGGGGAACACTGAAGCTTTCTTT

clone_size: NA
d_call: NA
j_call: TRBJ2-7
v_call: TRBV18
cdr3_aa: CASSPGLPYEQYF
cdr3_nt: TGTGCCAGCTCACCGGGACTTCCCTACGAGCAGTACTTC

clone_size: NA
d_call: NA
j_call: TRBJ2-3
v_call: TRBV5-4
cdr3_aa: CASSLGAGLRTDTQYF
cdr3_nt: TGTGCCAGCAGCTTGGGGGCCGGACTCCGCACAGATACGCAGTATTTT

clone_size: NA
d_call: TRBD2
j_call: TRBJ2-1
v_call: TRBV28
cdr3_aa: CASSSATSGRYNEQFF
cdr3_nt: TGTGCCAGCAGTTCGGCAACCAGCGGGAGGTACAATGAGCAGTTCTTC

clone_size: many
d_call: NA
j_call: TRBJ2-5
v_call: TRBV6-5
cdr3_aa: CASSHPQGGFETQYF
cdr3_nt: TGTGCCAGCAGCCACCCTCAAGGCGGGTTCGAGACCCAGTACTTC

clone_size: NA
d_call: TRBD1
j_call: TRBJ2-7
v_call: TRBV6-1
cdr3_aa: CASSEAGGLGNYEQYF
cdr3_nt: TGTGCCAGCAGTGAAGCAGGGGGCCTGGGGAACTACGAGCAGTACTTC

clone_size: NA
d_call: TRBD1
j_call: TRBJ2-7
v_call: TRBV5-8
cdr3_aa: CASSRGQGSYEQYF
cdr3_nt: TGTGCCAGCAGCCGTGGACAGGGCTCCTACGAGCAGTACTTC

clone_size: NA
d_call: TRBD1
j_call: TRBJ1-1
v_call: TRBV5-1
cdr3_aa: CASSFSPTGVGTEAFF
cdr3_nt: TGCGCCAGCAGCTTTAGCCCGACAGGGGTAGGCACTGAAGCTTTCTTT

clone_size: NA
d_call: NA
j_call: TRBJ2-1
v_call: TRBV11-2
cdr3_aa: CASSLREASVMNEQFF
cdr3_nt: TGTGCCAGCAGCTTAAGGGAAGCTAGCGTAATGAATGAGCAGTTCTTC

clone_size: NA
d_call: NA
j_call: TRBJ1-5
v_call: TRBV25-1
cdr3_aa: CASSRGNQPQHF
cdr3_nt: TGTGCCAGCAGTAGGGGAAATCAGCCCCAGCATTTT

clone_size: NA
d_call: TRBD1
j_call: TRBJ2-1
v_call: TRBV11-3
cdr3_aa: CASSLRQGSYNEQFF
cdr3_nt: TGTGCCAGCAGCCTAAGACAGGGATCCTACAATGAGCAGTTCTTC

clone_size: NA
d_call: TRBD1
j_call: TRBJ1-6
v_call: TRBV3-1/TRBV3-2
cdr3_aa: CASSQNRGGIGSYNSPLHF
cdr3_nt: TGTGCCAGCAGCCAGAACAGGGGGGGTATTGGGTCCTATAATTCACCCCTCCACTTT

clone_size: NA
d_call: NA
j_call: TRBJ1-5
v_call: TRBV28
cdr3_aa: CASSRTGPGPQHF
cdr3_nt: TGTGCCAGCAGTCGAACAGGCCCTGGGCCCCAGCATTTT

clone_size: NA
d_call: TRBD1
j_call: TRBJ1-5
v_call: TRBV20-1
cdr3_aa: CSASPGTGANQPQHF
cdr3_nt: TGCAGTGCTAGTCCTGGGACAGGGGCCAATCAGCCCCAGCATTTT

clone_size: once
d_call: TRBD1
j_call: TRBJ1-3
v_call: TRBV5-5
cdr3_aa: CASSLLGDRVSGNTIYF
cdr3_nt: TGTGCCAGCAGCTTGTTGGGGGACAGGGTCTCTGGAAACACCATATATTTT

clone_size: NA
d_call: NA
j_call: TRBJ1-2
v_call: TRBV10-3
cdr3_aa: CAISGQNYGYTF
cdr3_nt: TGTGCCATCAGCGGACAGAACTATGGCTACACCTTC

clone_size: NA
d_call: TRBD2
j_call: TRBJ2-1
v_call: TRBV28
cdr3_aa: CASSIDGTRRYEQFF
cdr3_nt: TGTGCCAGCAGTATCGACGGGACTAGACGGTATGAGCAGTTCTTC

clone_size: NA
d_call: NA
j_call: TRBJ2-1
v_call: TRBV20-1
cdr3_aa: CSASYPQRPRGEKFF
cdr3_nt: TGCAGTGCTAGTTATCCCCAAAGGCCCAGGGGAGAGAAGTTCTTC

clone_size: NA
d_call: TRBD1
j_call: TRBJ1-1
v_call: TRBV5-1
cdr3_aa: CASSLYGTGNTEAFF
cdr3_nt: TGCGCCAGCAGCTTGTACGGGACAGGGAACACTGAAGCTTTCTTT

clone_size: NA
d_call: TRBD1
j_call: TRBJ1-6
v_call: TRBV5-6
cdr3_aa: CASSLQGGNSPLHF
cdr3_nt: TGTGCCAGCAGCTTACAGGGGGGTAATTCACCCCTCCACTTT

clone_size: NA
d_call: NA
j_call: TRBJ1-4
v_call: TRBV28
cdr3_aa: CASSADTKLFF
cdr3_nt: TGTGCCAGCAGTGCAGATACGAAACTGTTTTTT